This T cell receptor beta chain was sequenced for a study of cytomegalovirus exposure and HLA in healthy donors. Study-level findings and limits: Being productive about 87% or about 30% of the time was typical of most TCR beta V segments in an earlier analysis. Other equally common chains were less clonally expanded than HLA-associated TCR beta chains, a later analysis showed. In a later analysis, several top co-occurrence clusters appeared linked to parvovirus B19, influenza, CMV and Epstein-Barr virus.

About this clone: Its target is unknown.

There are 15 residues in the CDR3. CDR1 and CDR2 from the germline V gene are LNHDA and SQIVND (reference sequence). V was clipped by 7 bases and J by 0 bases, with 14 bases between them. PCR involved 60 Vbeta and 13 Jbeta primers. Only in-frame clones appear in the TCRdb table, and some are missing; sequencing was by immunoSEQ multiplex PCR. The sample totals 200,000 to 250,000 clones. The specimen sequenced was PBMCs. This chain links TRBV19 with TRBJ2-3, with a tentative D call TRBD2 (7 bases). The receptor's source is a woman aged 25 to 39 in good health and CMV-seropositive. The CDR3 loop is CASNDGGASTDTQYF. CDR3 coding DNA: TGTGCCAGTAACGATGGGGGGGCGAGCACAGATACGCAGTATTTT.